This passage covers 9 T cell receptor beta chains from one sample sequenced in a study of cytomegalovirus exposure and HLA in healthy donors. 13 Jbeta primers and 60 Vbeta primers were used for the PCR. Repertoires were generated with immunoSEQ multiplex PCR, while TCRdb's copy carries only in-frame clones and drops some. The sample shows 150,000 to 200,000 clones, around 76% of them seen only once. The sequenced sample consisted of PBMCs. These receptors were collected from a female donor in good health and CMV-seronegative.

The rearrangement uses TRBV2 and TRBJ1-1; D unclear. The germline CDR1 and CDR2 sequences are SNHLY and FYNNEI. Trimming took 4 bases from V and 11 from J, leaving 17 bases between them. This CDR3 comprises 13 residues. This CDR3 reads CASSGGPGRGAFF. DNA for the CDR3: TGTGCCAGCAGTGGAGGGCCGGGCAGAGGTGCTTTCTTT. Drawing the rest from reference TRBV2 and TRBJ1-1, the complete variable domain is EPEVTQTPSHQVTQMGQEVILRCVPISNHLYFYWYRQILGQKVEFLVSFYNNEISEKSEIFDDQFSVERPDGSNFTLKIRSTKLEDSAMYFCASSGGPGRGAFFGQGTRLTVV.

The chain uses TRBV15 and TRBJ1-3, with 7 bases matching TRBD1. Germline V gene lookup returns CDR1 LNHNV and CDR2 YYDKDF (reference sequence). CDR3 length: 18 residues. V gave up 1 base and J gave up 0 bases; unmatched junction bases: 9. This CDR3 reads CATSRGFLGGLSGNTIYF. The DNA of the CDR3 is TGTGCCACCAGCAGAGGTTTTTTAGGGGGCCTCTCTGGAAACACCATATATTTT. Full variable domain (remainder filled in from reference TRBV15 and TRBJ1-3): DAMVIQNPRYQVTQFGKPVTLSCSQTLNHNVMYWYQQKSSQAPKLLFHYYDKDFNNEADTPDNFQSRRPNTSFCFLDIRSPGLGDTAMYLCATSRGFLGGLSGNTIYFGEGSWLTVV.

The rearrangement joins TRBV5-4 to TRBJ2-3; 9 bases are a match to TRBD2. Germline V gene sequence: CDR1 SGHNT, CDR2 YYREEE (reference sequence). The V gene end was trimmed by 5 bases and the J gene end by 3 bases; junction bases not matched to a gene: 7. CDR3 length: 15 residues. The chain's CDR3 is CASRRSGRGTDTQYF. In nucleotides, the CDR3 is TGTGCCAGCAGACGTAGCGGGAGAGGGACAGATACGCAGTATTTT. Full variable domain (rest looked up from reference TRBV5-4 and TRBJ2-3): ETGVTQSPTHLIKTRGQQVTLRCSSQSGHNTVSWYQQALGQGPQFIFQYYREEENGRGNFPPRFSGLQFPNYSSELNVNALELDDSALYLCASRRSGRGTDTQYFGPGTRLTVL.

The J gene is TRBJ1-5, the V gene TRBV6-5; no definite D call. Looked up from germline, CDR1 is MNHEY and CDR2 is SVGAGI. This CDR3 spans 14 amino acids. V gave up 2 bases and J gave up 2 bases, with 7 bases separating them. The CDR3 sequence: CASSYGQGNQPQHF. CDR3 bases: TGTGCCAGCAGTTACGGGCAGGGCAATCAGCCCCAGCATTTT.

This chain links TRBV19 with TRBJ1-5, with 10 bases aligning to TRBD1. This CDR3 is built from 14 residues. Unmatched junction bases numbered 4, after V lost 7 bases and J lost 4 bases. CDR1 and CDR2 from the germline V gene are LNHDA and SQIVND (reference sequence). The CDR3 protein is CASTWTGGNQPQHF. In DNA, the CDR3 is TGTGCCAGTACGTGGACAGGGGGAAATCAGCCCCAGCATTTT.

As DNA, the CDR3 is TGTGCCAGCAGCCACAGGGGAAAGCAGTACTTC. This codes for CASSHRGKQYF. V usage is TRBV21-1 and J usage is TRBJ2-7; the table's D gene call, TRBD1, was not cross checked with the DNA. TRBV21-1 counts as a pseudogene. CDR3 length equals 11 residues.

The chain is built from TRBV5-6 and TRBJ2-7, with D hard to call. Germline loops: CDR1 SGHDT, CDR2 YYEEEE. The ends were cut back, 0 bases at V and 10 bases at J, with 8 bases in the middle. The CDR3 extends over 11 amino acids. The CDR3 DNA reads as TGTGCCAGCAGCTTGGGCGGAGATCAGTACTTC. Translation gives CASSLGGDQYF.

In its sample, this clone was seen a few times. The chain recombines TRBV5-1 with TRBJ1-4, with D unresolved. Trimming stripped 5 bases from V and 0 bases from J, with 14 bases between. Germline-derived CDR1 and CDR2 are SGHRS and YFSETQ. The CDR3 consists of 16 residues. The CDR3 region has the DNA TGCGCCAGCAGGCCTCATATAGTAGCAACTAATGAAAAACTGTTTTTT. This translates into CASRPHIVATNEKLFF.

The chain couples TRBV5-1 to TRBJ1-5, with 11 nucleotides matching TRBD1. The V and J ends lost 0 bases and 4 bases, in that order; junction bases with no gene match: 3. This CDR3 comprises 16 residues. CDR1 is SGHRS, CDR2 YFSETQ, per germline. The CDR3 bases are TGCGCCAGCAGCTTGGGGACAGGGGGCCTAAATCAGCCCCAGCATTTT. It codes for CASSLGTGGLNQPQHF.